The T cell receptor beta chain described here comes from a study of T cells in Graves' hyperthyroidism and ophthalmopathy. Amplification of TCR beta CDR3 regions used RNA as the template. The study used the HTBI primer set for a first-round RT-PCR of the TCR CDR3. In TCRdb, the multiplex PCR reads were re-called with MiXCR into one record per CDR3 protein. The table has about 270,000 distinct CDR3 sequences, around 25% seen once. Points from the study as a whole: Most clonotypes expanded in the thyroid (above 0.001) were also present in blood. The authors' 13 V-J model separated ophthalmopathy from stable hyperthyroidism.

Exclusion followed for patients with uncontrolled infection, other autoimmune disease, pregnancy or lactation. Diagnostic assessment was based on clinical symptoms, serum thyroxine and TRAb, thyroid ultrasound and orbital computed tomography. The CDR3 spans 13 residues. CDR1 and CDR2 (germline): MNHEY, SVGEGT. V was shortened by 0 bases and J by 7 bases, with 9 bases between the two germline ends. This clonotype was picked up a small number of times. Its matching antigen is unknown. This rearrangement joins TRBV6-2 or TRBV6-3 to TRBJ1-1; no definite D call. The source of this sequence is a man between 40 and 49 years old with Graves' hyperthyroidism that later progressed to Graves' ophthalmopathy. Sequenced material: blood. CDR3 residues: CASSYSSWSEAFF. CDR3 nucleotides: TGTGCCAGCAGTTACTCGAGTTGGAGTGAAGCTTTCTTT.